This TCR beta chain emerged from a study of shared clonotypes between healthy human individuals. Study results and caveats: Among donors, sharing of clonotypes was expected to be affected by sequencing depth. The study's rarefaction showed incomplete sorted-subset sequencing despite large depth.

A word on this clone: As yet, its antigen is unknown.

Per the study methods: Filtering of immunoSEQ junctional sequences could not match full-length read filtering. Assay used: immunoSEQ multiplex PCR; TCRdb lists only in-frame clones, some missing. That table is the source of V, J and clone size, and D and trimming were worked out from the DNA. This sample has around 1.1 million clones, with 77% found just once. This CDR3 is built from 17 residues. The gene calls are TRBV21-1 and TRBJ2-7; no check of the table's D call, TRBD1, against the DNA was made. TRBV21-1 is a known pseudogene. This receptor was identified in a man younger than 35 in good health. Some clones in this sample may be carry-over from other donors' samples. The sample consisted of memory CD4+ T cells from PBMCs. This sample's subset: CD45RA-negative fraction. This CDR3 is CASSQNRRQGSSYEQYF. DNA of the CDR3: TGTGCCAGCAGCCAAAATCGGCGACAGGGCAGCTCCTACGAGCAGTACTTC.